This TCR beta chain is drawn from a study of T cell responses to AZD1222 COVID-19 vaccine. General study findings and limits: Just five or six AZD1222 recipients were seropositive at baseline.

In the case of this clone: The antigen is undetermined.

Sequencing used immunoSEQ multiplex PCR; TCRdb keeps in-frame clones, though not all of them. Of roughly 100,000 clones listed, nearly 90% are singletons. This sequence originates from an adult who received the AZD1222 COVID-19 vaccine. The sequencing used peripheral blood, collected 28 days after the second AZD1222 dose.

CDR3 nucleotide sequence: TGTGCCAGCAGTCAGGGGAGCTCTGGAAACACCATATATTTT. It is translated as CASSQGSSGNTIYF. The J gene is TRBJ1-3, the V gene TRBV28; a possible D gene is TRBD1 (6 bases). Germline V gene data show CDR1 as MDHEN and CDR2 as SYDVKM. Trimming took 5 bases from V and 0 from J, leaving 8 bases between them. The CDR3 extends over 14 amino acids.